One sample yielded the 26 T cell receptor beta chains listed below, sequenced in a study of T-cell reconstitution after alpha-beta-depleted transplantation in children. Preparation of the TCRbeta library was carried out with unique molecular identifiers. TCRdb passed the PCR reads through MiXCR, listing each CDR3 protein once. The top ten hold roughly 6% of the sample, which has a few hundred thousand distinct CDR3 sequences, approximately 11% seen once. The sample was PBMCs from the stem cell graft donor, taken from the stem cell graft. All receptors derive from a human donor who donated a stem cell graft to a child with acute myeloid leukemia.

The chain carries TRBV7-9 and TRBJ1-1; 7 positions match TRBD1. This CDR3 contains 15 residues. The J segment lost 2 bases and the V segment lost 4 bases, leaving 7 bases of the junction unmatched. Germline V gene data show CDR1 as SEHNR and CDR2 as FQNEAQ (reference sequence). As DNA, the CDR3 is TGTGCCAGCAGCTACAGGGGTTCCATCAACACTGAAGCTTTCTTT. It translates to CASSYRGSINTEAFF.

This clonotype was recorded a few times. V is TRBV20-1 and J is TRBJ1-2; TRBD1 agrees at 7 bases. CDR1 is DFQATT, CDR2 SNEGSKA, per germline (reference sequence). V was clipped by 5 bases and J by 2 bases; unmatched bases: 2. The CDR3 contains 12 residues. CDR3 region: CSAPQGNYGYTF. DNA of the CDR3: TGCAGTGCTCCACAGGGGAACTATGGCTACACCTTC.

This rearrangement joins TRBV20-1 to TRBJ2-7; TRBD1 is a possible D gene (6 bases). The V gene's germline CDR1 is DFQATT and CDR2 SNEGSKA (reference sequence). Trimming removed 6 bases at V and 1 base at J, with 13 bases between. This CDR3 has 13 amino acids. In nucleotides, the CDR3 is TGCAGTGCCAACCGGGACAAATCCTACGAGCAGTACTTC. Amino acid sequence: CSANRDKSYEQYF.

This clonotype was seen more than once but under ten times. This chain connects TRBV7-3 to TRBJ2-5; perhaps D is TRBD1 or TRBD2 (5 bases each). There are 15 residues in the CDR3. Trimming shortened V by 5 bases and J by 5 bases, and 18 bases separated the two germline ends. Germline-derived CDR1 and CDR2 are SGHTA and FQGTGA. The CDR3 loop reads CASSPHGTARETQYF. The CDR3 DNA reads TGTGCCAGCAGCCCCCACGGGACGGCCCGCGAGACCCAGTACTTC.

The gene calls are TRBV3-1 and TRBJ1-2; TRBD1 might be the D (6 bases). The CDR3 consists of 13 residues. The ends were cut back, 4 bases at V and 4 bases at J, with 10 bases in the middle. Germline V gives CDR1 LGHDT, CDR2 YNNKEL (reference sequence). The CDR3 DNA is TGTGCCAGCAGCCCTTGGACAGCCTATGGCTACACCTTC. Its translation: CASSPWTAYGYTF. The full variable domain, its missing parts supplied by reference TRBV3-1 and TRBJ1-2, is DTAVSQTPKYLVTQMGNDKSIKCEQNLGHDTMYWYKQDSKKFLKIMFSYNNKELIINETVPNRFSPKSPDKAHLNLHINSLELGDSAVYFCASSPWTAYGYTFGSGTRLTVV.

V is TRBV10-3 and J is TRBJ2-6, with D possibly matching TRBD1 (6 bases). The V and J ends lost 8 bases and 0 bases respectively, with 11 bases between them. The germline CDR1 and CDR2 sequences are ENHRY and SYGVKD. CDR3 length equals 15 residues. The CDR3 DNA follows: TGTGCCATCTCGGACAGCGGCTCTGGGGCCAACGTCCTGACTTTC. It translates to CAISDSGSGANVLTF.

This sequence joins TRBV7-9 and TRBJ1-6; D unclear. Germline lookup yields CDR1 SEHNR and CDR2 FQNEAQ (reference sequence). V was shortened by 8 bases and J by 7 bases, with 18 bases between the two germline ends. The CDR3 has 15 amino acids. In DNA, the CDR3 is TGTGCCAGCGGCCCGCCCGACGGAGGGAATTCACCCCTCCACTTT. Its translation: CASGPPDGGNSPLHF.

The genes are TRBV6-1 and TRBJ2-2; 13 bases match TRBD2. This CDR3 is 20 amino acids long. Trimming took 6 bases from V and 3 from J; bases not matched to a gene: 16. The germline CDR1 and CDR2 sequences are MNHNS and SASEGT. The CDR3 nucleotides read TGTGCCAGCAGCGATACTAGCGGGGGGGCAATATTAGGGGACACCGGGGAGCTGTTTTTT. This sequence encodes CASSDTSGGAILGDTGELFF.

This clonotype was seen a few times. The chain recombines TRBV5-1 with TRBJ1-1, with 9 bases identical to TRBD1. The ends lost 4 bases at V and 5 bases at J; junction bases unmatched: 6. Per the germline V gene, CDR1 is SGHRS and CDR2 is YFSETQ. The CDR3 is 14 amino acids. CDR3 DNA sequence: TGCGCCAGCAGCGCCGGGACAGGGTGGACTGAAGCTTTCTTT. Translating gives CASSAGTGWTEAFF.

This clonotype came up many times. The chain has TRBV5-5 and TRBJ2-3; TRBD2 aligns across 8 bases. The CDR3 sequence is 18 residues long. The germline CDR1 and CDR2 sequences are SGHKS and YYEKEE (reference sequence). With 0 bases clipped from V and 2 bases from J, the junction kept 11 bases outside the gene matches. The DNA for the CDR3 is TGTGCCAGCAGCTTGGCCAGGTCGTCTAGCGGGTTCACAGATACGCAGTATTTT. It codes for CASSLARSSSGFTDTQYF.

Ten or more counts support this clonotype. The J gene is TRBJ1-1, the V gene TRBV7-2, with D maybe TRBD1 (5 bases). V was shortened by 4 bases and J by 0 bases, with 12 bases between the two germline ends. CDR1 is SGHTA, CDR2 FQGNSA, per germline. The CDR3 contains 15 residues. The CDR3, as DNA: TGTGCCAGCAGCTCGGGACCGTACCTGAACACTGAAGCTTTCTTT. Translating it yields CASSSGPYLNTEAFF.

Ten or more counts support this clonotype. CDR3 in DNA: TGCAGCGTGAGAGAAATGAGGGAGACCCAGTACTTC. Protein sequence: CSVREMRETQYF. V usage is TRBV29-1 and J usage is TRBJ2-5; D gene uncertain. With 6 bases removed from V and 5 bases from J, the gap between germline ends came to 13 bases. Germline values: CDR1 SQVTM, CDR2 ANQGSEA. CDR3 length: 12 amino acids.

CDR3 sequence reads: CSARAGDSRDYEQYF. CDR3 nucleotides: TGCAGTGCTAGAGCAGGGGACAGTAGGGACTACGAGCAGTACTTC. The rearrangement links TRBV20-1 to TRBJ2-7, with 7 bases matching TRBD1. This CDR3 has 15 residues. V shed 1 base, J shed 3 bases, and the junction held 9 bases outside the gene matches. The germline CDR1 and CDR2 sequences are DFQATT and SNEGSKA (reference sequence).

This chain uses TRBV7-2 with TRBJ2-1, with a tentative D call TRBD2 (6 bases). CDR3 size: 15 residues. CDR1 and CDR2 (germline): SGHTA, FQGNSA. Trimming left V 5 bases short and J 4 bases short, with 15 bases between. The CDR3 DNA reads TGTGCCAGCAGCCCCCACGGAGGACTATACAATGAGCAGTTCTTC. As protein: CASSPHGGLYNEQFF. Full variable domain (missing parts from reference TRBV7-2 and TRBJ2-1): GAGVSQSPSNKVTEKGKDVELRCDPISGHTALYWYRQSLGQGLEFLIYFQGNSAPDKSGLPSDRFSAERTGGSVSTLTIQRTQQEDSAVYLCASSPHGGLYNEQFFGPGTRLTVL.

This chain uses TRBV5-1 with TRBJ2-5; possible D gene TRBD1, 6 bases. The germline gives CDR1 SGHRS, CDR2 YFSETQ. This CDR3 is 12 amino acids long. The V and J ends lost 6 bases and 4 bases respectively, with 10 bases between them. CDR3 DNA: TGCGCCAGCAAAGGCAGGGGAGAGACCCAGTACTTC. Its protein product is CASKGRGETQYF.

J is TRBJ2-1 and V is TRBV29-1; 8 positions agree with TRBD1. The V gene end was trimmed by 7 bases and the J gene end by 9 bases; junction bases not matched to a gene: 2. The CDR3 totals 10 residues. Per germline, CDR1 SQVTM and CDR2 ANQGSEA. The CDR3 loop reads CSGQGSEQFF. The CDR3 bases are TGCAGCGGACAGGGGTCTGAGCAGTTCTTC.

This clonotype was found a few times. The CDR3 loop is CASSHSGSSLYGYTF. The CDR3 DNA follows: TGTGCCAGCAGCCATTCGGGGAGCTCTTTGTATGGCTACACCTTC. This rearrangement joins TRBV6-5 to TRBJ1-2; no reliable D call. Between the trimmed V and J ends, which lost 6 bases and 5 bases, there was a span of 19 bases. Germline V lookup: CDR1 MNHEY, CDR2 SVGAGI. The CDR3 covers 15 residues.

The chain has TRBV2 and TRBJ2-5; D not resolved. The CDR3 consists of 15 residues. Deletions cut 1 base from V and 5 bases from J, with 14 bases between. CDR1 and CDR2 (germline): SNHLY, FYNNEI. CDR3 sequence (DNA): TGTGCCAGCAGTGAAGAATGGATAGTCGGTGAGACCCAGTACTTC. Translation gives CASSEEWIVGETQYF.

This clonotype was observed a single time. One junction end does not reproduce the germline sequence, and a read error may be involved. This sequence joins TRBV20-1 and TRBJ2-3, with 14 bases identical to TRBD2. The germline V gene has CDR1 DFQATT and CDR2 SNEGSKA (reference sequence). CDR3 length: 16 residues. The CDR3 reads CSAMPGLAGVTDAQYF. The CDR3 region has the DNA TGCAGTGCAATGCCGGGACTAGCGGGAGTAACAGATGCGCAGTATTTT.

This chain uses TRBV6-5 with TRBJ1-1; D gene unclear. The CDR3 runs 14 residues. Germline V gives CDR1 MNHEY, CDR2 SVGAGI. V lost 2 bases, J lost 4 bases, and 11 bases lay in between. The chain's CDR3 is CASSYAGLSTEAFF. The CDR3 nucleotides read TGTGCCAGCAGTTACGCAGGCTTGAGCACTGAAGCTTTCTTT.

The rearrangement joins TRBV20-1 to TRBJ2-7; D is perhaps TRBD1 (6 bases). V lost 0 bases and J 2 bases, leaving 14 bases between the germline ends. The CDR3 has 15 residues. Germline-derived CDR1 and CDR2 are DFQATT and SNEGSKA (reference sequence). CDR3 loop: CSARDGRGKPYEQYV. Written as DNA, the CDR3 is TGCAGTGCTAGAGATGGCAGGGGAAAGCCCTACGAGCAGTACGTC.

CDR3 DNA: TGTGCCAGCAGCTTAGCTCGACGGAGGGTCTATGGCTACACCTTC. It yields the protein CASSLARRRVYGYTF. V is TRBV7-9 and J is TRBJ1-2; D unresolved. The ends were cut back, 0 bases at V and 4 bases at J, with 12 bases in the middle. The CDR3 runs 15 residues. Germline V lookup: CDR1 SEHNR, CDR2 FQNEAQ (reference sequence).

In this sample, this clonotype turned up many times. This chain connects TRBV5-6 to TRBJ2-1; D gene uncertain. The CDR3 runs to 14 residues. From germline, CDR1 is SGHDT and CDR2 YYEEEE. Trimming took 4 bases from V and 9 from J, leaving 17 bases between them. The CDR3 reads CASSPPQVHSEQFF. CDR3 DNA: TGTGCCAGCAGCCCACCCCAAGTTCATAGTGAGCAGTTCTTC.

This clonotype appeared a few times. The V gene is TRBV20-1, the J gene TRBJ1-1; D gene uncertain. Germline loops: CDR1 DFQATT, CDR2 SNEGSKA (reference sequence). The CDR3 has 12 amino acids. Trimming removed 5 bases from V and 7 bases from J, with 14 bases in between. DNA of the CDR3: TGCAGTGCTCAAAAAGGTACCGGTGAAGCTTTCTTT. Translating it yields CSAQKGTGEAFF.

This clonotype has a handful of counts. The rearrangement uses TRBV20-1 and TRBJ2-1; tentatively, D is TRBD1 or TRBD2 (5 bases each). V lost 2 bases and J 8 bases, leaving 16 bases between the germline ends. The CDR3 spans 14 residues. Germline V lookup: CDR1 DFQATT, CDR2 SNEGSKA (reference sequence). The CDR3 DNA reads TGCAGTGCTAGATTGGGGGTTCTTTTGGATGAGCAGTTCTTC. It is translated as CSARLGVLLDEQFF.

This clonotype was picked up many times. This chain links TRBV12-3 or TRBV12-4 with TRBJ1-2, with D perhaps matching TRBD1 (6 bases). The CDR3 has 14 amino acids. V gave up 2 bases and J gave up 3 bases, with 10 bases separating them. In DNA, the CDR3 is TGTGCCAGCAGTTTAACAGGGTTTGACTATGGCTACACCTTC. This translates into CASSLTGFDYGYTF.